The 17 T cell receptor beta chains given below trace back to one sample, sequenced in a study of immune evolution from preneoplasia to lung adenocarcinoma. TCRdb keeps only in-frame clones here, not all; method: immunoSEQ multiplex PCR. The sample records roughly 15,000 clones, roughly 85% being singletons. Input material: FFPE lung adenocarcinoma in situ tissue. The receptors come from an older donor with lung adenocarcinoma.

CDR3 sequence (DNA): TGTGCCACCGCGGGACAGCGAAATCAGCCCCAGCATTTT. Residues: CATAGQRNQPQHF. This chain joins TRBV19 and TRBJ1-5; the match to TRBD1 covers 7 bases. V lost 10 bases to trimming and J lost 4 bases; unmatched junction nucleotides: 7. There are 13 residues in the CDR3. Germline V gives CDR1 LNHDA, CDR2 SQIVND (reference sequence).

The rearrangement joins TRBV30 to TRBJ1-1; D remains ambiguous. Per germline, CDR1 GTSNPN and CDR2 SVGIG (reference sequence). Trimming left V 2 bases short and J 2 bases short, with 12 bases between. The CDR3 sequence is 14 residues long. CDR3 nucleotide sequence: TGTGCCTGGAGTACACAGACTCCTAACACTGAAGCTTTCTTT. Its protein is CAWSTQTPNTEAFF.

The chain combines TRBV7-2 with TRBJ2-1, with D possibly matching TRBD2 (6 bases). The CDR3 is made up of 13 amino acids. Germline values: CDR1 SGHTA, CDR2 FQGNSA. V dropped 3 bases and J dropped 7 bases, with 10 bases sitting between them. The CDR3 bases are TGTGCCAGCAGCTTTCTAGGGACTAATGAGCAGTTCTTC. Translated: CASSFLGTNEQFF.

The V call is TRBV4-1, the J call TRBJ2-3; 7 bases fit TRBD1. J lost 3 bases, V lost 0 bases, and 6 bases had no gene match. The germline V gene encodes CDR1 MGHRA and CDR2 YSYEKL. The CDR3 length is 16 residues. In nucleotides, the CDR3 is TGCGCCAGCAGCCAAGAAGGGGGCGGAGAGACAGATACGCAGTATTTT. Residues: CASSQEGGGETDTQYF.

The chain carries TRBV2 and TRBJ2-7, with D uncertain. CDR1 SNHLY and CDR2 FYNNEI come from the germline V gene. V lost 4 bases and J lost 1, with 11 bases in between. The CDR3 loop spans 14 amino acids. The CDR3 loop reads CASSGQLDSYEQYF. CDR3 DNA: TGTGCCAGCAGTGGCCAGCTAGATTCCTACGAGCAGTACTTC.

This clone was observed a single time. The chain recombines TRBV5-6 with TRBJ2-5; perhaps TRBD1 as D (5 bases). CDR1 SGHDT and CDR2 YYEEEE come from the germline V gene. V lost 0 bases, J lost 1 base, and 10 bases lay in between. This CDR3 has 15 residues. The CDR3 nucleotides read TGTGCCAGCAGCTTGGGCAGGGCCGTCCAAGAGACCCAGTACTTC. Translating it yields CASSLGRAVQETQYF.

The genes are TRBV2 and TRBJ2-1, with a possible D match to TRBD2 (6 bases). The CDR3 contains 16 residues. V was shortened by 6 bases and J by 0 bases, with 15 bases between the two germline ends. CDR1 and CDR2 from the germline V gene are SNHLY and FYNNEI. CDR3 residues: CASRWGRDSSYNEQFF. In DNA form, the CDR3 reads TGTGCCAGCAGATGGGGCCGGGACTCCTCCTACAATGAGCAGTTCTTC.

V is TRBV18 and J is TRBJ1-2; no clear D. With 3 bases removed from V and 4 bases from J, the gap between germline ends came to 6 bases. The germline V gene has CDR1 KGHSH and CDR2 LQKENI. CDR3 length: 12 amino acids. The chain's CDR3 is CASSPDSYGYTF. CDR3 nucleotides: TGTGCCAGCTCACCGGATTCCTATGGCTACACCTTC.

This chain links TRBV7-2 with TRBJ2-3, with no clear D. Germline CDR1 and CDR2: SGHTA and FQGNSA. The CDR3 runs to 15 residues. Trimming removed 0 bases from V and 3 bases from J, with 10 bases in between. The CDR3 nucleotides read TGTGCCAGCAGCTTAGCAAGTGTAGGAACAGATACGCAGTATTTT. Protein: CASSLASVGTDTQYF.

The J gene is TRBJ1-2, the V gene TRBV18; D gene ambiguous. CDR1 KGHSH and CDR2 LQKENI come from the germline V gene. CDR3 length: 13 residues. Trimming removed 2 bases from V and 7 bases from J, with 11 bases in between. The CDR3 bases are TGTGCCAGCTCACCAAGGTCTGCGGTTGGCTACACCTTC. Translating it yields CASSPRSAVGYTF.

The chain has TRBV30 and TRBJ2-5, with TRBD2 as a possible D gene (6 bases). Germline CDR1 reads GTSNPN; CDR2 reads SVGIG (reference sequence). The CDR3 loop spans 11 amino acids. Trimming removed 3 bases at V and 5 bases at J, with 7 bases between. For the CDR3, the DNA is TGTGCCTGGAGCGCGGGGGAGACCCAGTACTTC. Its translation: CAWSAGETQYF.

This chain's CDR3 is CASSTGLAGGKNTQYF. The CDR3 DNA sequence: TGTGCCAGCAGCACCGGACTAGCGGGAGGCAAGAATACGCAGTATTTT. The chain couples TRBV9 to TRBJ2-3; 14 bases line up with TRBD2. Germline trimming cut 4 bases from V and 7 bases from J; bases unmatched to any gene: 8. Germline CDR1 and CDR2: SGDLS and YYNGEE. There are 16 residues in the CDR3.

The V and J genes are TRBV7-9 and TRBJ2-1, with 8 positions matching TRBD2. The CDR3 loop spans 17 amino acids. Germline CDR1 is SEHNR and CDR2 is FQNEAQ (reference sequence). V shed 3 bases and J 8 bases; nucleotides not matched to a gene: 15. The CDR3 DNA sequence: TGTGCCAGCAGCTTGGTTCCGACTAGCGCTCTTTCTGATGAGCAGTTCTTC. Its translation is CASSLVPTSALSDEQFF.

The chain uses TRBV2 and TRBJ1-3; D remains unclear. V was pared by 5 bases and J by 0 bases, with 5 bases between. Germline CDR1 and CDR2: SNHLY and FYNNEI. The CDR3 consists of 13 residues. The CDR3 loop is CASSQISGNTIYF. In nucleotides, the CDR3 is TGTGCCAGCAGTCAAATCTCTGGAAACACCATATATTTT.

This chain uses TRBV23-1 with TRBJ2-7; 7 nucleotides match TRBD2. TRBV23-1 is placed among ORFs of uncertain function. The CDR3 covers 14 residues. The trim removed 4 bases at V and 3 bases at J, leaving 6 bases unmatched. CDR3 DNA: TGCGCCAGCAGTCGGGAGGGCCGAGACTACGAGCAGTACTTC. Translated: CASSREGRDYEQYF.

The V gene is TRBV9, the J gene TRBJ1-3, with D perhaps TRBD1 (5 bases). Germline-derived CDR1 and CDR2 are SGDLS and YYNGEE. CDR3 length: 16 residues. V shed 6 bases and J shed 4 bases, with 20 bases lying between them. CDR3 sequence: CASNREASGPGNTIYF. The CDR3, as DNA: TGTGCCAGCAACCGTGAGGCGTCAGGGCCGGGAAACACCATATATTTT.

This sequence joins TRBV15 and TRBJ2-7; D might be TRBD1 (5 bases). Per the germline V gene, CDR1 is LNHNV and CDR2 is YYDKDF (reference sequence). The V and J ends lost 5 bases and 6 bases respectively, with 20 bases between them. The length of the CDR3 is 15 residues. The CDR3 protein is CATSPPQAGFVEQYF. Here the CDR3 DNA reads TGTGCCACCAGCCCTCCCCAGGCAGGGTTTGTCGAGCAGTACTTC.